The source of this TCR beta chain is a study of patients and donors after allogeneic stem cell transplantation. The J segment lost 5 bases and the V segment lost 2 bases, leaving 8 bases of the junction unmatched. CDR1 and CDR2 from the germline V gene are MNHEY and SVGEGT. The CDR3 extends over 15 amino acids. MiXCR, applied by TCRdb to the RT-PCR reads, yields one record per CDR3 protein. The table has 900,000 to 1,000,000 distinct CDR3 sequences, more than 15% seen once. The sequenced sample consisted of blood, either unsorted or a sorted T cell fraction (not recorded which). This clonotype was sampled from a human donor who was either an allogeneic HSCT recipient or a stem cell or donor lymphocyte infusion donor (not recorded which). It is not recorded whose cells these are; they may come from a transplant donor. The V gene is TRBV6-2 or TRBV6-3, the J gene TRBJ2-5; TRBD1 matches at 7 bases. The CDR3 protein is CASSYRDRVWETQYF. CDR3 coding DNA: TGTGCCAGCAGTTACCGCGACAGGGTTTGGGAGACCCAGTACTTC.